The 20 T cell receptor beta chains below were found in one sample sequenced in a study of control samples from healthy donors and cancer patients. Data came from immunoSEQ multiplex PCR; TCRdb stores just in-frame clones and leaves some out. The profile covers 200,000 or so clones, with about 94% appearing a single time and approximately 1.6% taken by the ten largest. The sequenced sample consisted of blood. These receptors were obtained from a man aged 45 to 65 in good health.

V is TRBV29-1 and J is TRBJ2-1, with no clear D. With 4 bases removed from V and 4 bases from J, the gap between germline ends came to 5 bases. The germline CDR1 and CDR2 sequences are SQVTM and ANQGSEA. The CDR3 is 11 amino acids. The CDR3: CSVGAYNEQFF. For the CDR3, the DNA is TGCAGCGTTGGGGCATACAATGAGCAGTTCTTC.

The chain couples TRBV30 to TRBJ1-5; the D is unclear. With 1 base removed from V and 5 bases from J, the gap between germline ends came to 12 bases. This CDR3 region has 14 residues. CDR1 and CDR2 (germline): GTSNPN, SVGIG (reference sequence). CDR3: CAWSATQIHQPQHF. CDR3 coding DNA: TGTGCCTGGAGTGCAACACAGATCCATCAGCCCCAGCATTTT.

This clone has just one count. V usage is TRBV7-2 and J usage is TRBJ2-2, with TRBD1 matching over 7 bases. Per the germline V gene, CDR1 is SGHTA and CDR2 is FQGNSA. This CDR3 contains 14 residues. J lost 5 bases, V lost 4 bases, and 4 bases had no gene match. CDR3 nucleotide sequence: TGTGCCAGCAGCTCGTACAGGGGTACCGGGGAGCTGTTTTTT. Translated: CASSSYRGTGELFF.

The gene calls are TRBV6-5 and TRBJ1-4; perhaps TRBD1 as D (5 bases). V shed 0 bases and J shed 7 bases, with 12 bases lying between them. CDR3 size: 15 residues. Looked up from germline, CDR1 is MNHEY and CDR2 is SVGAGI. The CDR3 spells CASSYSGTPVEKLFF. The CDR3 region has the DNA TGTGCCAGCAGTTACTCCGGGACGCCGGTTGAAAAACTGTTTTTT.

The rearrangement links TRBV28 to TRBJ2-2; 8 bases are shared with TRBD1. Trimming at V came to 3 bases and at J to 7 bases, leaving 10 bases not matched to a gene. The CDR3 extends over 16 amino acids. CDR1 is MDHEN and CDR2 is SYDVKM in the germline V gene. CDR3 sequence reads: CASSFEGTGVGGELFF. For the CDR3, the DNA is TGTGCCAGCAGTTTCGAAGGGACAGGCGTCGGCGGGGAGCTGTTTTTT. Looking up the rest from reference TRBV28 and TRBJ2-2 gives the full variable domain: DVKVTQSSRYLVKRTGEKVFLECVQDMDHENMFWYRQDPGLGLRLIYFSYDVKMKEKGDIPEGYSVSREKKERFSLILESASTNQTSMYLCASSFEGTGVGGELFFGEGSRLTVL.

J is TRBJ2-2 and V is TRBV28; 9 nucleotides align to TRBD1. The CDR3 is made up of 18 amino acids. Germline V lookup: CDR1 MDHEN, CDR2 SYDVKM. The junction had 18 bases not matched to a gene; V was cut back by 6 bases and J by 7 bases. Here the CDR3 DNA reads TGTGCCAGCAGCTTAAGCCCCGGGACAGGGATGTTTGGCGGGGAGCTGTTTTTT. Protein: CASSLSPGTGMFGGELFF.

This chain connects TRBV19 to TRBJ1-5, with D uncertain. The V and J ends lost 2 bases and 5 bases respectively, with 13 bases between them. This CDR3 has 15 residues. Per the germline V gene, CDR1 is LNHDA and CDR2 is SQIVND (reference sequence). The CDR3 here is CASSITPPRDQPQHF. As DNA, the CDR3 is TGTGCCAGTAGTATAACTCCCCCGAGGGATCAGCCCCAGCATTTT.

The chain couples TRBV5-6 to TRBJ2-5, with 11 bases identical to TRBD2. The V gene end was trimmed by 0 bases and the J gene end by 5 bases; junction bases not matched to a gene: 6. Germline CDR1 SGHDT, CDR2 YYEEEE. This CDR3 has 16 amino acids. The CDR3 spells CASSLVASGGWETQYF. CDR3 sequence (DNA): TGTGCCAGCAGCTTGGTGGCTAGCGGGGGGTGGGAGACCCAGTACTTC. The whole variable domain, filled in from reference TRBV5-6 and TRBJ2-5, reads DAGVTQSPTHLIKTRGQQVTLRCSPKSGHDTVSWYQQALGQGPQFIFQYYEEEERQRGNFPDRFSGHQFPNYSSELNVNALLLGDSALYLCASSLVASGGWETQYFGPGTRLLVL.

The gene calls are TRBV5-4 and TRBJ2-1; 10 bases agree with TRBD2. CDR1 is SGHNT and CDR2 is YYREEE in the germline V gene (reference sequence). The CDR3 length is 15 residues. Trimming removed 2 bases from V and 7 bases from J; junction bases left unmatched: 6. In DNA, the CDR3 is TGTGCCAGCAGCTTCGGACTAGCGGCAGAGAATGAGCAGTTCTTC. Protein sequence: CASSFGLAAENEQFF. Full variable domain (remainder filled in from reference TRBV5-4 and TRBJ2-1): ETGVTQSPTHLIKTRGQQVTLRCSSQSGHNTVSWYQQALGQGPQFIFQYYREEENGRGNFPPRFSGLQFPNYSSELNVNALELDDSALYLCASSFGLAAENEQFFGPGTRLTVL.

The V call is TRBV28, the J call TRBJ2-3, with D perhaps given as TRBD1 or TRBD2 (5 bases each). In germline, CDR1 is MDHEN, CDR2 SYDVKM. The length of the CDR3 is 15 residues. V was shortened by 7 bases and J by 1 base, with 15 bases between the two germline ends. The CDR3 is CASTRPRGGTDTQYF. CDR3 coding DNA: TGTGCCAGCACCCGCCCACGGGGCGGCACAGATACGCAGTATTTT.

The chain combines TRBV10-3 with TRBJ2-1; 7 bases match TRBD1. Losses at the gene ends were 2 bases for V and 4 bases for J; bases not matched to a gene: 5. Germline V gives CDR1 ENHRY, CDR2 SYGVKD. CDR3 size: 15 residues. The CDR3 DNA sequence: TGTGCCATCAGTGAGCGACAGGGCGAGTACAATGAGCAGTTCTTC. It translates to CAISERQGEYNEQFF.

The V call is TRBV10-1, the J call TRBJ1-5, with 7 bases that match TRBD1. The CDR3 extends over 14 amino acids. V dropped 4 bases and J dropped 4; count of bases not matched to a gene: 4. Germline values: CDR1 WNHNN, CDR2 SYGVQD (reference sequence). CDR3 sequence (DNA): TGCGCCAGCAGTGCGTCAGGGGGTAATCAGCCCCAGCATTTT. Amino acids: CASSASGGNQPQHF.

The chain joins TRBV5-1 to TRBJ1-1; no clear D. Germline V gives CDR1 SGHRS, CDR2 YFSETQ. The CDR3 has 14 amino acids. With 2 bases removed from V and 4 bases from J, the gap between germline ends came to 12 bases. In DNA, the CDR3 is TGCGCCAGCAGCTTCCAGGACTCATCCACTGAAGCTTTCTTT. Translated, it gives CASSFQDSSTEAFF.

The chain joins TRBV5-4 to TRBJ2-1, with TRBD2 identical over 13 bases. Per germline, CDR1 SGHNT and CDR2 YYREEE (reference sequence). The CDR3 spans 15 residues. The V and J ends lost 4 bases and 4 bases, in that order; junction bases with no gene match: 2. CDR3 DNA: TGTGCCAGCAGCACTAGCGGGGGGGCGTACAATGAGCAGTTCTTC. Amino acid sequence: CASSTSGGAYNEQFF.

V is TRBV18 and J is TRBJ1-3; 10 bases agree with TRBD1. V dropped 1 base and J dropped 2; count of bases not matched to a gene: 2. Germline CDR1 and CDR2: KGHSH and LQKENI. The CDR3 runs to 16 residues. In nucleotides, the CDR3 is TGTGCCAGCTCACCACTTGGGACAGGGGCTGGAAACACCATATATTTT. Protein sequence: CASSPLGTGAGNTIYF. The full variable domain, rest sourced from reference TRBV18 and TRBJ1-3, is NAGVMQNPRHLVRRRGQEARLRCSPMKGHSHVYWYRQLPEEGLKFMVYLQKENIIDESGMPKERFSAEFPKEGPSILRIQQVVRGDSAAYFCASSPLGTGAGNTIYFGEGSWLTVV.

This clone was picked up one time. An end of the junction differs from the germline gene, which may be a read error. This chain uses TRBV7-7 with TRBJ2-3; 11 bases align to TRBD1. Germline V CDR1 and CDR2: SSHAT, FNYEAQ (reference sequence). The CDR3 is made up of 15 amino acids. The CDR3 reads CASSLGQGAADTQYF. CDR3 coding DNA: TGTGCTAGCAGCTTAGGACAGGGGGCCGCAGATACGCAGTATTTT.

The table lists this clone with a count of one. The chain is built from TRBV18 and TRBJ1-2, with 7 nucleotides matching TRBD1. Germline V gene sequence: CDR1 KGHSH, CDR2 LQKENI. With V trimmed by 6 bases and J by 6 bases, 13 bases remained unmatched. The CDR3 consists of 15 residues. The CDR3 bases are TGTGCCAGCTCTCAAACAGGGGCCACTTCTGATGGCTACACCTTC. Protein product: CASSQTGATSDGYTF.

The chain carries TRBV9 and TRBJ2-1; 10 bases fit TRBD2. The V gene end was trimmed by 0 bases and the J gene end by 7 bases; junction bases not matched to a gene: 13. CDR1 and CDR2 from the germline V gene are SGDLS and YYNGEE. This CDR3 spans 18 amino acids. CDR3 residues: CASSVAIGGAGGMNEQFF. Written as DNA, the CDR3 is TGTGCCAGCAGCGTAGCGATCGGAGGAGCGGGGGGGATGAATGAGCAGTTCTTC.

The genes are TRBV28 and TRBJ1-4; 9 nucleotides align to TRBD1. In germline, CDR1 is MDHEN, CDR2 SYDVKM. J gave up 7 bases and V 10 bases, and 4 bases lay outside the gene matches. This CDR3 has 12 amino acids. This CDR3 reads CAIDRGSEKLFF. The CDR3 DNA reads TGTGCCATCGACAGGGGGAGTGAAAAACTGTTTTTT.

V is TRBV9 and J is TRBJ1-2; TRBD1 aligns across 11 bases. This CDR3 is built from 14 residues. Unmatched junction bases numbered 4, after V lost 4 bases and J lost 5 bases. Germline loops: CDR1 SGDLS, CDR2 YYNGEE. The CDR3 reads CASSPGQGAYGYTF. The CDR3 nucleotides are TGTGCCAGCAGCCCAGGACAGGGGGCTTATGGCTACACCTTC.